What follows describes a single TCR beta chain. The data stem from a study of T cell responses to AZD1222 COVID-19 vaccine. Here immunoSEQ multiplex PCR was the method, and the copy in TCRdb shows in-frame clones only, minus some. The table lists about 97,000 clones, roughly 84% of them singletons. The CDR3 runs to 15 residues. Germline V gives CDR1 MDHEN, CDR2 SYDVKM. Trimming took off 5 bases at V and 4 bases at J, with 14 bases between the two ends. The source is an adult in good health. The chain joins TRBV28 to TRBJ1-4; a possible D gene is TRBD1 (5 bases). The material was peripheral blood, obtained on day 0 of AZD1222 vaccination. CDR3 residues: CASSRDQGLNEKLFF. DNA of the CDR3: TGTGCCAGCAGTCGCGACCAGGGTCTTAATGAAAAACTGTTTTTT.